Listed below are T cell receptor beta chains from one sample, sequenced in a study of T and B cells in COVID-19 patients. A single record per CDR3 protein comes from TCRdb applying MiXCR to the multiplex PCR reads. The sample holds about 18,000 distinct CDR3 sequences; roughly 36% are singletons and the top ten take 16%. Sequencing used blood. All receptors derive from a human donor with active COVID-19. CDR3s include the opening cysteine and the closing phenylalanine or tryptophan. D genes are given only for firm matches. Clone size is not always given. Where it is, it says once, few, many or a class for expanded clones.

CDR3nt: TGTGCCAGCAGCTTGGCAGGACGGACTAGCGGGGAGCTGTTTTTT
CDR3aa: CASSLAGRTSGELFF
d_gene: TRBD2
j_gene: TRBJ2-2
v_gene: TRBV5-7
abundance: -
len: 15

CDR3nt: TGTGCCAGCAGTCCGGGACAGGGAAGGAATGAGCAGTTCTTC
CDR3aa: CASSPGQGRNEQFF
d_gene: TRBD1
j_gene: TRBJ2-1
v_gene: TRBV27
abundance: few
len: 14

CDR3nt: TGTGCCAGCAGCTGGACAGTAGTGGGCGAGCAGTACTTC
CDR3aa: CASSWTVVGEQYF
d_gene: -
j_gene: TRBJ2-7
v_gene: TRBV7-2
abundance: -
len: 13

CDR3nt: TGTGCCAGCAGTGACGGGACTAGCGGGGGGAGCTCCTACAATGAGCAGTTCTTC
CDR3aa: CASSDGTSGGSSYNEQFF
d_gene: TRBD2
j_gene: TRBJ2-1
v_gene: TRBV6-5
abundance: -
len: 18

CDR3nt: TGTGCCAGCAGCTTAGGGACAGGGAGTTTGAATTCACCCCTCCACTTT
CDR3aa: CASSLGTGSLNSPLHF
d_gene: TRBD1
j_gene: TRBJ1-6
v_gene: TRBV13
abundance: few
len: 16

CDR3nt: TGCGCCAGCAGCTTGTACTCCAGGGAGGACGGCTACACCTTC
CDR3aa: CASSLYSREDGYTF
d_gene: -
j_gene: TRBJ1-2
v_gene: TRBV5-1
abundance: few
len: 14

CDR3nt: TGTGCCACCAGTGACCCAGGACTAGCGGGGGCCCAGACCCAGTACTTC
CDR3aa: CATSDPGLAGAQTQYF
d_gene: TRBD2
j_gene: TRBJ2-5
v_gene: TRBV24-1
abundance: few
len: 16

CDR3nt: TGTGCCAGCAGTCCAACCCTGGGGTATTATTACACCATATATTTT
CDR3aa: CASSPTLGYYYTIYF
d_gene: -
j_gene: TRBJ1-3
v_gene: TRBV6-1
abundance: few
len: 15

CDR3nt: TGTGCCAGCAGCTTATCGCAGGGGCTTAATTCACCCCTCCACTTT
CDR3aa: CASSLSQGLNSPLHF
d_gene: -
j_gene: TRBJ1-6
v_gene: TRBV7-2
abundance: -
len: 15

CDR3nt: TGTGCCACTACGTGTCCCGGCTACACCTTC
CDR3aa: CATTCPGYTF
d_gene: -
j_gene: TRBJ1-2
v_gene: TRBV6-4
abundance: -
len: 10

CDR3nt: TGCAGCGTTGCCGGACCTACTCTTTATGGCTACACCTTC
CDR3aa: CSVAGPTLYGYTF
d_gene: -
j_gene: TRBJ1-2
v_gene: TRBV29-1
abundance: medium-sized
len: 13